Given below is one T cell receptor (beta chain) in context. This sample is part of a study of blood T cell repertoires in COVID-19. About the study: Nucleic acid was either cDNA or gDNA, and it came from T cells, B-cell-depleted T cells, or PBMCs.

Sequencing was performed with immunoSEQ multiplex PCR; in TCRdb, only in-frame clones are kept and a portion is missing. The table has approximately 90,000 clones, 75% to 80% seen once. Seattle's enrolled individuals joined amid active infection and were then monitored longitudinally. CDR3 length equals 15 residues. The germline gives CDR1 LGHNA, CDR2 YSLEER. The ends were cut back, 4 bases at V and 0 bases at J, with 9 bases in the middle. The J gene is TRBJ2-2, the V gene TRBV4-3, with D tentatively TRBD1 (6 bases). Sequencing input: peripheral blood. This TCR derives from a man between 65 and 85 years old with COVID-19, enrolled during active disease. CDR3 sequence: CASSRGQANTGELFF. The CDR3 coding sequence is TGCGCCAGCAGCCGGGGACAAGCGAACACCGGGGAGCTGTTTTTT.